This entry lists 29 T cell receptor beta chains sequenced from one sample in a study of cytomegalovirus exposure and HLA in healthy donors. Here immunoSEQ multiplex PCR was the method, and the copy in TCRdb shows in-frame clones only, minus some. The sample yields 150,000 to 200,000 clones, around nine tenths seen once. Sequencing was carried out using PBMCs. The receptor set was obtained from a man younger than 45 in good health and CMV-seropositive.

The sample holds one count of this clone. The rearrangement joins TRBV5-6 to TRBJ1-2; 11 positions match TRBD1. The ends lost 6 bases at V and 2 bases at J; junction bases unmatched: 3. CDR3 length: 14 amino acids. Per germline, CDR1 SGHDT and CDR2 YYEEEE. CDR3 sequence (DNA): TGTGCCAGCACCGGGACAGGGGGGAACTATGGCTACACCTTC. Its protein product is CASTGTGGNYGYTF.

This clone has more than one count but fewer than ten. The rearrangement links TRBV6-1 to TRBJ1-6, with TRBD1 as a possible D gene (6 bases). The V end lost 7 bases, the J end lost 5 bases, and 12 bases lay between the germline ends. Germline CDR1 and CDR2: MNHNS and SASEGT. The CDR3 length is 14 residues. This chain's CDR3 is CASIGQTNNSPLHF. CDR3 nucleotides: TGTGCCAGCATTGGACAGACTAATAATTCACCCCTCCACTTT.

This chain uses TRBV6-1 with TRBJ1-2; 7 nucleotides match TRBD1. V trimming: 3 bases; J trimming: 8 bases; junction bases outside the gene matches: 6. This CDR3 spans 13 amino acids. Germline loops: CDR1 MNHNS, CDR2 SASEGT. CDR3 amino acids: CASSDGQAVGYTF. The CDR3 DNA is TGTGCCAGCAGTGACGGACAGGCGGTGGGCTACACCTTC.

The J gene is TRBJ1-3, the V gene TRBV18; tentative D call: TRBD1 (5 bases). CDR3 length: 15 residues. CDR1 KGHSH and CDR2 LQKENI come from the germline V gene. The ends were cut back, 6 bases at V and 3 bases at J, with 15 bases in the middle. The CDR3 protein is CASSQGLQSGNTIYF. In nucleotides, the CDR3 is TGTGCCAGCTCTCAGGGTCTGCAGAGTGGAAACACCATATATTTT.

CDR3 loop: CASSPRMDFTDTQYF. DNA for the CDR3: TGTGCCAGCAGTCCCCGGATGGACTTCACAGATACGCAGTATTTT. The rearrangement joins TRBV6-6 to TRBJ2-3; possibly TRBD2 for D (5 bases). The germline CDR1 and CDR2 sequences are MNHNY and SVGAGI (reference sequence). The CDR3 contains 15 residues. V was trimmed by 5 bases and J by 2 bases, leaving 14 bases between them.

This chain connects TRBV7-2 to TRBJ2-6, with 7 bases identical to TRBD1. Looked up from germline, CDR1 is SGHTA and CDR2 is FQGNSA. V lost 3 bases and J lost 2; bases outside the gene matches: 4. There are 16 residues in the CDR3. The CDR3 is CASSFRQGTGANVLTF. CDR3 sequence (DNA): TGTGCCAGCAGCTTCAGACAGGGTACTGGGGCCAACGTCCTGACTTTC.

The sample holds a few counts of this clone. The chain carries TRBV2 and TRBJ2-5; 7 nucleotides agree with TRBD1. The CDR3 consists of 14 residues. J was trimmed by 5 bases and V by 2 bases; bases with no gene match: 5. Germline V CDR1 and CDR2: SNHLY, FYNNEI. Here the CDR3 DNA reads TGTGCCAGCAGTGAACTAGGGGGCGGTGAGACCCAGTACTTC. It is translated as CASSELGGGETQYF.

This chain links TRBV5-6 with TRBJ2-5; 8 bases map to TRBD2. This CDR3 is built from 19 residues. Germline V gene data show CDR1 as SGHDT and CDR2 as YYEEEE. The junction had 22 bases not matched to a gene; V was cut back by 4 bases and J by 5 bases. This CDR3 reads CASSPRPRPLAGEGETQYF. CDR3 nucleotide sequence: TGTGCCAGCAGCCCCCGGCCCCGGCCCCTAGCGGGTGAAGGGGAGACCCAGTACTTC.

This sequence joins TRBV2 and TRBJ2-5; TRBD1 matches at 8 bases. The CDR3 totals 15 residues. CDR1 SNHLY and CDR2 FYNNEI come from the germline V gene. V shed 1 base and J 5 bases; nucleotides not matched to a gene: 6. In DNA form, the CDR3 reads TGTGCCAGCAGTGAAGAACAGGGGGACCGGGAGACCCAGTACTTC. This sequence encodes CASSEEQGDRETQYF.

The V and J genes are TRBV5-1 and TRBJ2-3, with 12 bases matching TRBD2. The CDR3 covers 17 residues. V was pared by 7 bases and J by 0 bases, with 9 bases of the junction left unmatched. Germline V gene sequence: CDR1 SGHRS, CDR2 YFSETQ. Here the CDR3 reads CASLSTGTSGSTDTQYF. The CDR3 DNA reads TGCGCCAGCTTGAGTACCGGGACTAGCGGGAGCACAGATACGCAGTATTTT.

This rearrangement joins TRBV27 to TRBJ2-3; D is perhaps TRBD1 or TRBD2 (6 bases each). Trimming stripped 1 base from V and 2 bases from J, with 13 bases between. CDR1 is MNHEY and CDR2 is SMNVEV in the germline V gene (reference sequence). This CDR3 is 16 amino acids long. CDR3 sequence (DNA): TGTGCCAGCAGTTTATATTCGGGGGCCCTCACAGATACGCAGTATTTT. This codes for CASSLYSGALTDTQYF.

This rearrangement joins TRBV27 to TRBJ1-1, with 7 nucleotides matching TRBD1. Trimming removed 2 bases from V and 3 bases from J; junction bases left unmatched: 0. The germline V gene encodes CDR1 MNHEY and CDR2 SMNVEV (reference sequence). CDR3 size: 13 residues. The CDR3 is CASSLTGDTEAFF. CDR3 bases: TGTGCCAGCAGTTTAACAGGGGACACTGAAGCTTTCTTT.

The V gene is TRBV29-1, the J gene TRBJ2-7; 7 bases agree with TRBD2. Per germline, CDR1 SQVTM and CDR2 ANQGSEA. The CDR3 sequence is 15 residues long. Trimming cost V 6 bases and J 0 bases; bases outside gene matches: 11. CDR3 DNA: TGCAGCGTCCAGGGAGCGGGGACGAGCTCCTACGAGCAGTACTTC. It translates to CSVQGAGTSSYEQYF.

In DNA, the CDR3 is TGTGCCAGCAGCCCGAGACAGGGCCTCCAAGAGACCCAGTACTTC. This gives the protein CASSPRQGLQETQYF. This sequence joins TRBV5-8 and TRBJ2-5; the match to TRBD1 covers 7 bases. The V segment lost 4 bases and the J segment 1 base; nucleotides outside the gene matches: 7. Per the germline V gene, CDR1 is SGHTS and CDR2 is YDEGEE. The CDR3 is 15 residues long.

The chain combines TRBV10-3 with TRBJ1-5, with 10 bases fitting TRBD1. This CDR3 contains 17 residues. Losses at the gene ends were 2 bases for V and 3 bases for J; bases not matched to a gene: 7. Looked up from germline, CDR1 is ENHRY and CDR2 is SYGVKD. The DNA for the CDR3 is TGTGCCATCAGTGAGGGCACCGGGACAGGGGACAATCAGCCCCAGCATTTT. Protein product: CAISEGTGTGDNQPQHF.

Note on this clone: Other nucleotide sequences in the sample specify the same CDR3. V gene TRBV25-1 combines with J gene TRBJ2-3; 9 positions agree with TRBD2. CDR1 MGHDK and CDR2 SYGVNS come from the germline V gene. This CDR3 spans 14 amino acids. V lost 3 bases to trimming and J lost 4 bases; unmatched junction nucleotides: 2. The DNA for the CDR3 is TGTGCCAGCAGTGACAGCGGGGGGTCAGATACGCAGTATTTT. Its translation is CASSDSGGSDTQYF.

V usage is TRBV9 and J usage is TRBJ1-3; D possibly corresponds to TRBD1 (6 bases). The CDR3 totals 14 residues. Germline V gene data show CDR1 as SGDLS and CDR2 as YYNGEE. V was trimmed by 0 bases and J by 4 bases, leaving 8 bases between them. The DNA of the CDR3 is TGTGCCAGCAGCGTAGGTGGACAGGGAAACACCATATATTTT. Its translation: CASSVGGQGNTIYF.

V is TRBV7-2 and J is TRBJ1-2, with 9 nucleotides matching TRBD1. The junction had 7 bases not matched to a gene; V was cut back by 1 base and J by 7 bases. Germline V gives CDR1 SGHTA, CDR2 FQGNSA. The CDR3 is 15 residues long. CDR3 nucleotide sequence: TGTGCCAGCAGCTTAGATTGGGACAGGGTCGGTGGCTACACCTTC. It encodes CASSLDWDRVGGYTF.

The chain couples TRBV28 to TRBJ2-3, with 7 bases aligning to TRBD2. CDR3 length equals 10 residues. From germline, CDR1 is MDHEN and CDR2 SYDVKM. V lost 10 bases and J lost 5; bases outside the gene matches: 0. The CDR3 protein is CATGGDTQYF. CDR3 nucleotides: TGTGCCACGGGGGGAGATACGCAGTATTTT.

In the case of this clone: In the same sample, other DNA sequences code for this CDR3. The V call is TRBV7-2, the J call TRBJ1-5; D is ambiguous. Germline CDR1 is SGHTA and CDR2 is FQGNSA. This CDR3 is built from 13 residues. V was shortened by 5 bases and J by 4 bases, with 9 bases between the two germline ends. In nucleotides, the CDR3 is TGTGCCAGCAGCCTACAGAGGAATCAGCCCCAGCATTTT. This translates into CASSLQRNQPQHF.

Here the CDR3 reads CASSPRLAGGTSTDTQYF. The CDR3 nucleotides are TGTGCCAGCAGCCCGAGACTAGCGGGGGGGACAAGCACAGATACGCAGTATTTT. The chain joins TRBV7-2 to TRBJ2-3; 14 bases agree with TRBD2. CDR3 length equals 18 residues. The J segment lost 0 bases and the V segment lost 5 bases, leaving 7 bases of the junction unmatched. CDR1 and CDR2 (germline): SGHTA, FQGNSA.

J is TRBJ1-4 and V is TRBV4-1, with 7 bases matching TRBD1. V was clipped by 6 bases and J by 7 bases; unmatched bases: 11. Looked up from germline, CDR1 is MGHRA and CDR2 is YSYEKL. The CDR3 runs 15 residues. CDR3 sequence (DNA): TGCGCCAGCAGTTTAGGGAGGGGGCAGGTTGAAAAACTGTTTTTT. This translates into CASSLGRGQVEKLFF.

The chain carries TRBV30 and TRBJ1-2, with TRBD1 identical over 8 bases. The germline V gene has CDR1 GTSNPN and CDR2 SVGIG (reference sequence). V dropped 8 bases and J dropped 5; count of bases not matched to a gene: 10. CDR3 size: 13 residues. The CDR3 bases are TGTGCCGGTGGCCGGGACAGGCCGTATGGCTACACCTTC. As protein: CAGGRDRPYGYTF.

The V and J genes are TRBV11-2 and TRBJ2-3; perhaps D is TRBD1 or TRBD2 (6 bases each). V was pared by 4 bases and J by 2 bases, with 10 bases between. Germline V gene data show CDR1 as SGHAT and CDR2 as FQNNGV. This CDR3 comprises 14 residues. The CDR3 DNA sequence: TGTGCCAGCAGCTACGGGGGCTCCACAGATACGCAGTATTTT. Translating gives CASSYGGSTDTQYF.

CDR3 bases: TGTGCCAGCAGCTCGCAGACCGGAAACACCATATATTTT. Its protein is CASSSQTGNTIYF. The rearrangement uses TRBV7-6 and TRBJ1-3, with D hard to call. This CDR3 region has 13 residues. Between the trimmed V and J ends, which lost 4 bases and 4 bases, there was a span of 8 bases. CDR1 is SGHVS and CDR2 is FNYEAQ in the germline V gene.

CDR3 DNA: TGTGCCAGCAGTTCCCCCGGACAGGGCCTCGGCGAGCAGTACTTC. This codes for CASSSPGQGLGEQYF. The chain joins TRBV28 to TRBJ2-7; 8 bases are a match to TRBD1. The J segment lost 6 bases and the V segment lost 4 bases, leaving 11 bases of the junction unmatched. Germline assignment: CDR1 MDHEN and CDR2 SYDVKM. There are 15 residues in the CDR3.

This chain links TRBV27 with TRBJ2-3; TRBD2 matches at 12 bases. The V and J ends lost 6 bases and 4 bases, in that order; junction bases with no gene match: 2. This CDR3 is built from 14 residues. Germline CDR1 MNHEY, CDR2 SMNVEV (reference sequence). CDR3 bases: TGTGCCAGCAGCCTAGCGGGAGGGCCAGATACGCAGTATTTT. Protein sequence: CASSLAGGPDTQYF.

J is TRBJ2-7 and V is TRBV5-1, with D possibly being TRBD1 or TRBD2 (7 bases each). The CDR3 covers 16 residues. Germline CDR1 and CDR2: SGHRS and YFSETQ. V was cut by 2 bases and J by 6 bases, with 21 bases left in between. The CDR3 DNA is TGCGCCAGCAGCTTTCTAACCTATGACAGGGAGGGCGAGCAGTACTTC. Its translation: CASSFLTYDREGEQYF.

The chain combines TRBV11-1 with TRBJ2-1; TRBD2 agrees at 8 bases. Germline assignment: CDR1 SGHAT and CDR2 FQDESV (reference sequence). The J segment lost 6 bases and the V segment lost 3 bases, leaving 10 bases of the junction unmatched. This CDR3 comprises 16 residues. CDR3 protein: CASSFRGAGVPNEQFF. The DNA of the CDR3 is TGTGCCAGCAGCTTTCGGGGAGCGGGAGTACCCAATGAGCAGTTCTTC.